This T cell receptor (beta chain) was recovered during a study of T cell clonotyping in hematopoietic cell transplantation. On the study more broadly: Recipients' pretransplant samples followed cytoreduction. Study-wide findings and caveats: Cells were unsorted, so CD4 and CD8 contributions were not separated. Graft donor and pretransplant recipient Inverse Simpson Index values predicted broader posttransplant TCR diversity.

The V gene's germline CDR1 is SGHDT and CDR2 YYEEEE. V was pared by 0 bases and J by 4 bases, with 8 bases between. The CDR3 has 13 amino acids. Stated time point: recipient sample about 28 days before transplant, after cytoreduction. Recipients were bled about 28 days pretransplant and at posttransplant days 30, 100, 180. To note about this clone: The antigen remains unidentified.

Profiled with immunoSEQ multiplex PCR; TCRdb holds only in-frame clones, not every one. The profile shows about 27,000 clones, roughly 70% of them singletons. Material: peripheral blood mononuclear cells, obtained before stem cell transplant. This sequence joins TRBV5-6 and TRBJ2-7, with D perhaps matching TRBD1 (5 bases). The clonotype originates from a man aged 50 to 59 with myelodysplastic syndrome. Some clones in this sample may be carry-over from other donors' samples. CDR3 sequence: CASSLGRAYEQYF. CDR3 nucleotides: TGTGCCAGCAGCTTGGGCAGGGCTTACGAGCAGTACTTC. The full variable domain, rest sourced from reference TRBV5-6 and TRBJ2-7, is DAGVTQSPTHLIKTRGQQVTLRCSPKSGHDTVSWYQQALGQGPQFIFQYYEEEERQRGNFPDRFSGHQFPNYSSELNVNALLLGDSALYLCASSLGRAYEQYFGPGTRLTVT.